This TCR beta chain derives from a study of T cell repertoires in cytomegalovirus infection. On the study more broadly: Both CMV infection and a matching HLA type were indicated by public TCR beta signatures.

Details on this clonotype: Its antigen remains unidentified.

In TCRdb, the reads were re-called with MiXCR into one record per CDR3 protein. The repertoire holds 750,000 to 950,000 distinct CDR3 sequences, with almost 30% as singletons. The CDR3 totals 14 residues. Germline-derived CDR1 and CDR2 are SGHTA and FQGTGA. V shed 6 bases and J shed 4 bases, with 12 bases lying between them. The receptor's source is a human donor in good health (CMV status not recorded). Some clones in this sample may be carry-over from other donors' samples. The sample consisted of cultured CD8+ T cells from PBMCs, taken from culture after CMV antigen stimulation. The rearrangement joins TRBV7-3 to TRBJ2-2; D call uncertain. CDR3 in amino acids: CASREGRSTGELFF. For the CDR3, the DNA is TGTGCCAGCAGAGAAGGACGGAGCACCGGGGAGCTGTTTTTT.